These 22 T cell receptor beta chains share one sample of origin, sequenced in a study of T cell clonality in common variable immunodeficiency. Here immunoSEQ multiplex PCR was the method, and the copy in TCRdb shows in-frame clones only, minus some. The data show approximately 81,000 clones, with none appearing a single time. The sequenced sample consisted of peripheral blood mononuclear cells. All receptors derive from a person aged 18 to 75 in good health.

Ten or more counts support this clone. The read falls 3 residues short of the CDR3 end, and the missing part is taken from the germline J gene. V and J are TRBV10-3 and TRBJ1-2; 8 nucleotides match TRBD1. Germline V gene data show CDR1 as ENHRY and CDR2 as SYGVKD. V shed 10 bases and J 4 bases; nucleotides not matched to a gene: 8. CDR3 length: 13 amino acids. CDR3 bases read: TGTGCCACCACGGGACAGGAAAGCTATGGC. It is translated as CATTGQESYG. The full CDR3 protein reads CATTGQESYGYTF.

This clone was seen ten or more times. This CDR3 reads CASSYGQSYEQYF. The sequenced CDR3 bases are TGTGCCAGCAGTTACGGCCAGTCCTACGAG. The rearrangement uses TRBV6-2 or TRBV6-3 and TRBJ2-7; D is uncertain. The CDR3 is cut off 3 residues early in the read; its end comes from the germline J gene. Germline-derived CDR1 and CDR2 are MNHEY and SVGEGT. The V gene lost 2 bases and the J gene lost 1 base, with 6 bases spanning the gap. This CDR3 contains 13 residues.

This clone showed up many times. From the germline J gene comes the end of the CDR3, since the read stops 3 residues before it. This rearrangement joins TRBV5-6 to TRBJ2-5, with 7 nucleotides matching TRBD1. The CDR3 loop spans 15 amino acids. V was clipped by 4 bases and J by 2 bases; unmatched bases: 8. Germline values: CDR1 SGHDT, CDR2 YYEEEE. The covered CDR3 bases are TGTGCCAGCAGCGTTACCGGGACAGCGCAAGAGACC. Protein product: CASSVTGTAQET. In full, the CDR3 reads CASSVTGTAQETQYF.

Many counts were recorded for this clone. The CDR3 end falls 3 residues outside the read, so it is completed with the germline J gene. V usage is TRBV5-1 and J usage is TRBJ2-1; no reliable D call. CDR3 size: 15 residues. V gave up 0 bases and J gave up 3 bases, with 10 bases separating them. Germline-derived CDR1 and CDR2 are SGHRS and YFSETQ. Here the CDR3 reads CASSLVANNYNEQFF. The sequenced CDR3 bases are TGCGCCAGCAGCTTGGTAGCCAACAACTACAATGAG.

This clone was counted a few times. The read ends 3 residues before the CDR3 terminus; that terminus is restored from the germline J gene. This chain joins TRBV11-2 and TRBJ2-3, with 13 bases fitting TRBD2. The V gene end was trimmed by 5 bases and the J gene end by 5 bases; junction bases not matched to a gene: 4. Germline loops: CDR1 SGHAT, CDR2 FQNNGV. The CDR3 contains 15 residues. Partial CDR3 DNA: TGTGCCAGCAGCCCAAGACTAGCGGGGGGAGATACG. Residues: CASSPRLAGGDT. The whole CDR3 sequence is CASSPRLAGGDTQYF. The variable domain in full, completed from reference TRBV11-2 and TRBJ2-3, reads EAGVAQSPRYKIIEKRQSVAFWCNPISGHATLYWYQQILGQGPKLLIQFQNNGVVDDSQLPKDRFSAERLKGVDSTLKIQPAKLEDSAVYLCASSPRLAGGDTQYFGPGTRLTVL.

There are many counts of this clone. The read falls 3 residues short of the CDR3 end, and the missing part is taken from the germline J gene. The rearrangement joins TRBV30 to TRBJ1-2; D is uncertain. The CDR3 has 13 residues. Germline-derived CDR1 and CDR2 are GTSNPN and SVGIG (reference sequence). The CDR3 region is CAWSPADLRGYTF. Partial CDR3 DNA: TGTGCCTGGAGTCCCGCGGACTTGAGAGGC.

At least ten counts were recorded for this clone. The read terminates 3 residues ahead of where the CDR3 ends, so the germline J gene completes it. The V and J genes are TRBV12-3 or TRBV12-4 and TRBJ2-7; the match to TRBD1 covers 10 bases. The length of the CDR3 is 14 residues. V dropped 3 bases and J dropped 6; count of bases not matched to a gene: 5. Partial CDR3 DNA: TGTGCCAGCAGTTTTAGACAGGGGGCAGGCGAG. It specifies CASSFRQGAGE. In full, the CDR3 reads CASSFRQGAGEQYF.

This clone was recorded at least ten times. The read halts 3 residues ahead of the CDR3 end, with the missing end drawn from the germline J gene. This sequence joins TRBV30 and TRBJ2-5, with a possible D match to TRBD1 (5 bases). Germline CDR1 GTSNPN, CDR2 SVGIG (reference sequence). The CDR3 is 16 amino acids. V lost 0 bases, J lost 4 bases, and 18 bases lay in between. CDR3 DNA, as far as it was read: TGTGCCTGGAGTGTACCCCCCTCCGGGCAGGGAGAGACC. This gives the protein CAWSVPPSGQGET. The entire CDR3 is CAWSVPPSGQGETQYF.

This clone has a count of ten or more. The sequence runs out 3 residues before the end of the CDR3; the remainder is reconstructed from the germline J gene. The rearrangement links TRBV12-3 or TRBV12-4 to TRBJ2-5; D uncertain. V was shortened by 7 bases and J by 0 bases, with 6 bases between the two germline ends. The CDR3 consists of 12 residues. The CDR3 region is CASTTYQETQYF. CDR3 DNA, as far as it was read: TGTGCCAGCACTACGTACCAAGAGACC.

This clone was recorded at least ten times. The read falls 3 residues short of the CDR3 end, and the missing part is taken from the germline J gene. The rearrangement links TRBV6-2 or TRBV6-3 to TRBJ1-1, with D maybe TRBD1 (5 bases). The V gene's germline CDR1 is MNHEY and CDR2 SVGEGT. The V gene lost 2 bases and the J gene lost 2 bases, with 12 bases spanning the gap. This CDR3 is 15 amino acids long. CDR3 DNA, as far as it was read: TGTGCCAGCAGTTACGGGGCGATCGTAAACACTGAA. Amino acids: CASSYGAIVNTE. In full, the CDR3 is CASSYGAIVNTEAFF.

This clone was recorded many times. The read terminates 3 residues before the CDR3 end, so the remaining end is supplied by the germline J gene. The V call is TRBV20-1, the J call TRBJ2-2, with D perhaps matching TRBD2 (6 bases). This CDR3 has 14 residues. The germline V gene has CDR1 DFQATT and CDR2 SNEGSKA (reference sequence). The V and J ends lost 1 base and 2 bases respectively, with 8 bases between them. The CDR3 protein is CSARGGDNTGELFF. The DNA read from the CDR3 is TGCAGTGCTAGAGGCGGGGATAACACCGGGGAG.

There are many counts of this clone. The junction differs from germline at one of its ends, possibly a read error. The CDR3 end is not reached by the read, which stops 3 residues before it; the germline J gene fills it in. This chain connects TRBV4-2 to TRBJ1-2, with D uncertain. The CDR3 consists of 18 residues. Germline V gene sequence: CDR1 LGHNA, CDR2 YNFKEQ. The chain's CDR3 is CASSQEQAGFTPNYGYTF. The part of the CDR3 DNA that was read is TGCGCCAGCAGCCAAGAGCAGGCTGGGTTTACCCCTAACTATGGC.

Many counts were recorded for this clone. The read ends 3 residues early relative to the CDR3; the germline J gene fills the gap. The chain employs TRBV6-2 or TRBV6-3 and TRBJ2-5; TRBD2 matches at 10 bases. Germline trimming cut 2 bases from V and 5 bases from J; bases unmatched to any gene: 8. Germline-derived CDR1 and CDR2 are MNHEY and SVGEGT. This CDR3 is built from 16 residues. CDR3 bases read: TGTGCCAGCAGTTACGGGGTGGGGACTAGCGACGAGACC. Translation: CASSYGVGTSDET. The entire CDR3 is CASSYGVGTSDETQYF.

This clone showed up many times. Read coverage stops 3 residues before the CDR3 terminus; the germline J gene supplies the remainder. This chain links TRBV4-1 with TRBJ1-4; maybe TRBD1 (5 bases). Deletions cut 4 bases from V and 5 bases from J, with 14 bases between. This CDR3 region has 15 residues. Germline V gives CDR1 MGHRA, CDR2 YSYEKL. The sequenced CDR3 bases are TGCGCCAGCAGCCTTCGACAGCAAGAAAATGAAAAA. This sequence encodes CASSLRQQENEK. The CDR3 in its entirety is CASSLRQQENEKLFF.

This clone was seen at least ten times. The CDR3 end falls 3 residues outside the read, so it is completed with the germline J gene. The chain has TRBV20-1 and TRBJ2-7, with TRBD2 identical over 11 bases. CDR1 is DFQATT, CDR2 SNEGSKA, per germline (reference sequence). This CDR3 region has 17 residues. V lost 1 base and J lost 4; bases outside the gene matches: 12. The CDR3 protein is CSARVFPLAGGSYEQYF. Incomplete CDR3 DNA: TGCAGTGCTAGAGTGTTCCCCCTAGCGGGAGGTTCTTACGAG.

This clone was detected ten times or more. With the read ending 3 residues before the CDR3 end, the germline J gene is used to fill in that end. The gene calls are TRBV7-9 and TRBJ2-7; 10 positions agree with TRBD1. From germline, CDR1 is SEHNR and CDR2 FQNEAQ (reference sequence). The CDR3 spans 14 residues. Trimming took 5 bases from V and 5 from J; bases not matched to a gene: 6. The CDR3: CASSRGQGSDEQYF. Incomplete CDR3 DNA: TGTGCCAGCAGCCGGGGACAGGGGAGCGACGAG.

This clone came up many times. CDR3 sequence: CASSLGQGNGYTF. The DNA read from the CDR3 is TGCGCCAGCAGCCTCGGACAGGGGAACGGC. This chain links TRBV5-1 with TRBJ1-2; 9 bases match TRBD1. Sequencing ends 3 residues short of the CDR3 end; the germline J gene provides the rest. Germline V lookup: CDR1 SGHRS, CDR2 YFSETQ. The CDR3 loop spans 13 amino acids.

This clone was recorded at least ten times. The observed sequence ends 3 residues before the CDR3 terminus, with the missing tail filled in from the germline J gene. The chain combines TRBV9 with TRBJ2-7, with 7 bases fitting TRBD1. This CDR3 spans 13 amino acids. Germline assignment: CDR1 SGDLS and CDR2 YYNGEE. V was pared by 4 bases and J by 3 bases, with 4 bases of the junction left unmatched. The chain's CDR3 is CASSPRQGYEQYF. The sequenced CDR3 bases are TGTGCCAGCAGCCCTCGACAGGGCTACGAG.

This clone has a count of ten or more. The read comes to an end 3 residues before the CDR3 does, leaving the germline J gene to fill in the end. This rearrangement joins TRBV5-5 to TRBJ2-5; possible D gene TRBD2, 5 bases. This CDR3 is built from 13 residues. CDR1 SGHKS and CDR2 YYEKEE come from the germline V gene (reference sequence). Trimming cost V 0 bases and J 7 bases, with 10 bases left between them. CDR3 in amino acids: CASSLEDSGTQYF. The CDR3 bases that were read are TGTGCCAGCAGCTTGGAGGACTCGGGGACC. Together with reference TRBV5-5 and TRBJ2-5, the CDR3 gives the full variable domain: DAGVTQSPTHLIKTRGQQVTLRCSPISGHKSVSWYQQVLGQGPQFIFQYYEKEERGRGNFPDRFSARQFPNYSSELNVNALLLGDSALYLCASSLEDSGTQYFGPGTRLLVL.

At least ten counts were recorded for this clone. This CDR3 is CASSLTPGSYEQYF. CDR3 DNA, as far as it was read: TGTGCCAGCAGCCTAACCCCAGGCTCCTACGAG. V usage is TRBV7-2 and J usage is TRBJ2-7; no clear D. The read ends 3 residues shy of where the CDR3 ends; the end is completed using the germline J gene. From germline, CDR1 is SGHTA and CDR2 FQGNSA. This CDR3 has 14 residues. Trimming stripped 5 bases from V and 0 bases from J, with 11 bases between.

This clone was seen ten or more times. The read ends 3 residues early relative to the CDR3; the germline J gene fills the gap. This chain uses TRBV6-2 or TRBV6-3 with TRBJ2-1; TRBD1 agrees at 9 bases. V shed 7 bases, J shed 7 bases, and the junction held 11 bases outside the gene matches. Germline loops: CDR1 MNHEY, CDR2 SVGEGT. The CDR3 loop spans 15 amino acids. Partial CDR3 DNA: TGTGCCAGCAACTCGATGGGACAGGGTAAGAATGAG. This encodes CASNSMGQGKNE. The full CDR3 reads CASNSMGQGKNEQFF.

In this sample, this clone turned up many times. Coverage ceases 3 residues before the CDR3 finishes, and the germline J gene fills in the end. In the same sample, other DNA sequences code for this CDR3. The chain combines TRBV20-1 with TRBJ1-6; possibly TRBD1 for D (6 bases). Germline loops: CDR1 DFQATT, CDR2 SNEGSKA (reference sequence). V lost 0 bases and J lost 10, with 19 bases in between. The CDR3 contains 16 residues. The CDR3 here is CSARDTDPGEGSPLHF. The CDR3 DNA, read in part, is TGCAGTGCTAGAGATACTGATCCAGGGGAGGGATCACCC.